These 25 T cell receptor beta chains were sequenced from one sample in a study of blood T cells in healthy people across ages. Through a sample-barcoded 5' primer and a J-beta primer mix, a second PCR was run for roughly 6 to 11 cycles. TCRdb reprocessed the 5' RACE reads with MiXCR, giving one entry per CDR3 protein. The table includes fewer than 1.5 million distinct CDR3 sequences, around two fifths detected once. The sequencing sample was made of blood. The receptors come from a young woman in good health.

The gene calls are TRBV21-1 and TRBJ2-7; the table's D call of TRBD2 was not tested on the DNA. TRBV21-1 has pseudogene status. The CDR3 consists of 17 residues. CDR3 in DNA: TGTGCCAGCAGCACCCGGACTAGCGGCAGAGGATCCTACGAGCAGTACTTC. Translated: CASSTRTSGRGSYEQYF.

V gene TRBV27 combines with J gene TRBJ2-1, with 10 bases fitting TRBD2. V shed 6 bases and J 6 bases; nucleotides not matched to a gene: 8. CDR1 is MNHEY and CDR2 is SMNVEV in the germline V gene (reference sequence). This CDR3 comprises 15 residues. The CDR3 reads CASRGSGGVGNEQFF. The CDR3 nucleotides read TGTGCCAGCAGGGGAAGCGGGGGGGTCGGCAATGAGCAGTTCTTC.

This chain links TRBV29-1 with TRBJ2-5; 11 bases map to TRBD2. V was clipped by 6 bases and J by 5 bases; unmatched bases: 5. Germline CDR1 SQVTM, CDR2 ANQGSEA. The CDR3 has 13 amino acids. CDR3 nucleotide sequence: TGCAGCGTGATAGCGGGGGGGTCGGAGACCCAGTACTTC. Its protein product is CSVIAGGSETQYF.

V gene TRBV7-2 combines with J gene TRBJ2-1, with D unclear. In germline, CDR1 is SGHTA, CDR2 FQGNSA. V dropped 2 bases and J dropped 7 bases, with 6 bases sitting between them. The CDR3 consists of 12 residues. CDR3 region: CASSLWPNEQFF. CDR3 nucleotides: TGTGCCAGCAGCTTATGGCCTAATGAGCAGTTCTTC.

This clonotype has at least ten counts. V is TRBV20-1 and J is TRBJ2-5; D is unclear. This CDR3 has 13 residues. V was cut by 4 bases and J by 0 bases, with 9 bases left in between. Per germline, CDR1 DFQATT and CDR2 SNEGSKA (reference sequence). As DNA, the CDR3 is TGCAGTGCTACACAGCAGTACCAAGAGACCCAGTACTTC. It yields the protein CSATQQYQETQYF.

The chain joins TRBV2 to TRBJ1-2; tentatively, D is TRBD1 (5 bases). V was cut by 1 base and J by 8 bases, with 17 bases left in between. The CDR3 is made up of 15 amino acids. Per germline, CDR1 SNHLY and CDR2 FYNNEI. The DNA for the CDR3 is TGTGCCAGCAGTGAAGAAGGATGGGGCCTCGGGGGCTACACCTTC. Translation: CASSEEGWGLGGYTF.

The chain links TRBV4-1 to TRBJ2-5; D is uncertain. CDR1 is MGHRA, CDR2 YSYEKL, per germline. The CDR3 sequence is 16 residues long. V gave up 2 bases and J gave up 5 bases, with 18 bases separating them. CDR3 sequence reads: CASSQPLTTGRETQYF. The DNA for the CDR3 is TGCGCCAGCAGCCAACCCTTAACGACTGGCCGGGAGACCCAGTACTTC.

The CDR3 nucleotides read TGTGCCAGCAGTTTATCGAACAGGGGGGCCTATGGCTACACCTTC. Translating it yields CASSLSNRGAYGYTF. The chain carries TRBV27 and TRBJ1-2, with TRBD1 identical over 8 bases. This CDR3 has 15 residues. The junction had 4 bases not matched to a gene; V was cut back by 0 bases and J by 4 bases. From germline, CDR1 is MNHEY and CDR2 SMNVEV (reference sequence).

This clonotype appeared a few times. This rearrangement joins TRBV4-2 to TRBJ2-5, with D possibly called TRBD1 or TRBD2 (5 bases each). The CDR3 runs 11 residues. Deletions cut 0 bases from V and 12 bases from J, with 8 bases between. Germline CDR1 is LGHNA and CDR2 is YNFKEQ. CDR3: CASSQEGVKYF. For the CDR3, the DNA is TGTGCCAGCAGCCAAGAGGGGGTTAAGTACTTC.

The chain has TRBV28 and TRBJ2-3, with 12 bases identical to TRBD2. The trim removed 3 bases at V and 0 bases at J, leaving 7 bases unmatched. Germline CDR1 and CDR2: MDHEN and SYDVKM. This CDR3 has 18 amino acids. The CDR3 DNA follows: TGTGCCAGCAGTTTGAGTCTAGCGGGAGGGTTTAGCACAGATACGCAGTATTTT. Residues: CASSLSLAGGFSTDTQYF.

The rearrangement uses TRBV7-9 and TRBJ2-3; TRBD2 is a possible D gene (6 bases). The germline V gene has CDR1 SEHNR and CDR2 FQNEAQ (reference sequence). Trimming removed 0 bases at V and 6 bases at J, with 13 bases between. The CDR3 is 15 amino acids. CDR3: CASSLAAGSEDTQYF. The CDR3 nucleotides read TGTGCCAGCAGCTTAGCCGCGGGGAGCGAGGATACGCAGTATTTT. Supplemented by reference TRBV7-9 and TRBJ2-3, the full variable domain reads DTGVSQNPRHKITKRGQNVTFRCDPISEHNRLYWYRQTLGQGPEFLTYFQNEAQLEKSRLLSDRFSAERPKGSFSTLEIQRTEQGDSAMYLCASSLAAGSEDTQYFGPGTRLTVL.

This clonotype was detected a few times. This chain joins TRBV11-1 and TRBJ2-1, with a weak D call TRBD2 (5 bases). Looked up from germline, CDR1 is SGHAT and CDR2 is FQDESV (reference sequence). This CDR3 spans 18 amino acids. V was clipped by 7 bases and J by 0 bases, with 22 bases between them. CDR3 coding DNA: TGTGCCAGCACACCGGGCACGGGAAGAGGTAGCTCCTACAATGAGCAGTTCTTC. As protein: CASTPGTGRGSSYNEQFF. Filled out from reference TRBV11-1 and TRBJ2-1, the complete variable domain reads EAEVAQSPRYKITEKSQAVAFWCDPISGHATLYWYRQILGQGPELLVQFQDESVVDDSQLPKDRFSAERLKGVDSTLKIQPAELGDSAMYLCASTPGTGRGSSYNEQFFGPGTRLTVL.

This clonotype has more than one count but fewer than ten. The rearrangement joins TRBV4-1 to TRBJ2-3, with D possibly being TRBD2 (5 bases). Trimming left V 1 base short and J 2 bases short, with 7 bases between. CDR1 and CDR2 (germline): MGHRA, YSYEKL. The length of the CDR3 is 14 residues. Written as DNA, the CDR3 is TGCGCCAGCAGCCAAGCGACTACCACAGATACGCAGTATTTT. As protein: CASSQATTTDTQYF.

The CDR3: CASSVGGGLTQHF. Written as DNA, the CDR3 is TGTGCCAGCAGTGTCGGGGGGGGGTTGACCCAGCATTTT. V and J are TRBV6-5 and TRBJ1-5, with D possibly TRBD1 on 5 matching bases. V was clipped by 5 bases and J by 11 bases, with 16 bases between them. CDR3 size: 13 residues. Germline V CDR1 and CDR2: MNHEY, SVGAGI.

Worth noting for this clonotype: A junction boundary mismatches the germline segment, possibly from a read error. CDR3: CASSLKWSAARQEAQYF. The CDR3 nucleotides read TGTGCCAGCAGCCTAAAGTGGAGCGCCGCACGGCAAGAGGCCCAGTACTTC. The gene calls are TRBV3-1 and TRBJ2-5; unclear D gene. From germline, CDR1 is LGHDT and CDR2 YNNKEL (reference sequence). CDR3 length equals 17 residues.

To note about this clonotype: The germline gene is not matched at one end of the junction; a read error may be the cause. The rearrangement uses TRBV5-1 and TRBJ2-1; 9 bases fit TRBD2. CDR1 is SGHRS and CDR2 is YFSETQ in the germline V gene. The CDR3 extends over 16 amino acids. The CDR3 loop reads CASGLGFGSGSNEQFF. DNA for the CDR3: TGCGCCAGCGGCTTGGGTTTTGGTAGCGGGAGTAATGAGCAGTTCTTC.

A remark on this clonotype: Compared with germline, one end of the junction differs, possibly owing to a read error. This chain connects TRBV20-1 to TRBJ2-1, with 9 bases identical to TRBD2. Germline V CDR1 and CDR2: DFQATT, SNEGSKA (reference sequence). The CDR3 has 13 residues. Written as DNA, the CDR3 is TGCAGTGCATCTAGCGGGGCTGGCAATAAGCAGTTCTTC. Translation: CSASSGAGNKQFF.

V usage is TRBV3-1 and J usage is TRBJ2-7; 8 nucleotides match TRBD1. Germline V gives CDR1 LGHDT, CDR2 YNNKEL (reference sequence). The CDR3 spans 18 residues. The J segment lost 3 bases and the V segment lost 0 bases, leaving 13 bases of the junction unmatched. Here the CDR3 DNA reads TGTGCCAGCAGCCAAGATCGCAGGGGGCGCGTTATAATCTACGAGCAGTACTTC. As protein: CASSQDRRGRVIIYEQYF.

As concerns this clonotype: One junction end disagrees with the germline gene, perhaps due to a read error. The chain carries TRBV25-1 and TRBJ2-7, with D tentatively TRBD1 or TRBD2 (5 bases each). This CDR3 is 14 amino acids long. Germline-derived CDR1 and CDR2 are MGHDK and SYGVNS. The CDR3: CTSSFPGRLGEQYF. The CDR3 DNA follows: TGTACCAGCAGTTTCCCGGGACGCCTGGGTGAGCAGTACTTC.

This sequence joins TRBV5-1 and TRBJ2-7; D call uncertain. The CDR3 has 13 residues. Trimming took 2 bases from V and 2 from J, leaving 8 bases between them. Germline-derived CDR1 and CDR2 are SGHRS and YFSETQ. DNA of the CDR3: TGCGCCAGCAGCTTTGCGCAGACCTACGAGCAGTACTTC. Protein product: CASSFAQTYEQYF. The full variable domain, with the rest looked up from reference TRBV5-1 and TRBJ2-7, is KAGVTQTPRYLIKTRGQQVTLSCSPISGHRSVSWYQQTPGQGLQFLFEYFSETQRNKGNFPGRFSGRQFSNSRSEMNVSTLELGDSALYLCASSFAQTYEQYFGPGTRLTVT.

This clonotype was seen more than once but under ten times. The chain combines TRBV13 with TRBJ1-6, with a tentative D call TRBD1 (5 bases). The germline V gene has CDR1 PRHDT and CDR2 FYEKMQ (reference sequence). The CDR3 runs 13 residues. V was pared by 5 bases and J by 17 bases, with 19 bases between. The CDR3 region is CASSLSGTRSFHF. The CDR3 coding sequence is TGTGCCAGCAGCCTCTCCGGGACTCGGAGCTTCCACTTT.

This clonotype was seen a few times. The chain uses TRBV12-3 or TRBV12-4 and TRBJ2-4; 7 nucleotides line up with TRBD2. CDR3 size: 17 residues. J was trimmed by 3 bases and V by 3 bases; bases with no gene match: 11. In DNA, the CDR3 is TGTGCCAGCAGTTTCTACTCTTGGGACTATGTCAAAAACATTCAGTACTTC. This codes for CASSFYSWDYVKNIQYF.

CDR3 bases: TGCAGTGCTAGTCTCGGACTAGCGGGGGGTCGGGACATTCAGTACTTC. Protein sequence: CSASLGLAGGRDIQYF. The rearrangement uses TRBV20-1 and TRBJ2-4, with TRBD2 matching 14 bases. There are 16 residues in the CDR3. The germline V gene encodes CDR1 DFQATT and CDR2 SNEGSKA (reference sequence). With 3 bases clipped from V and 8 bases from J, the junction kept 9 bases outside the gene matches.

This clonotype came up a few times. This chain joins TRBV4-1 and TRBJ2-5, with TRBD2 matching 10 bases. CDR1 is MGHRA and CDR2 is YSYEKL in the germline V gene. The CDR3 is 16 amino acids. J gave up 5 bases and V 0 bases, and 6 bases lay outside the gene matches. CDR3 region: CASSQDPSGRVETQYF. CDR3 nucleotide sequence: TGCGCCAGCAGCCAAGATCCCAGCGGGAGGGTGGAGACCCAGTACTTC.

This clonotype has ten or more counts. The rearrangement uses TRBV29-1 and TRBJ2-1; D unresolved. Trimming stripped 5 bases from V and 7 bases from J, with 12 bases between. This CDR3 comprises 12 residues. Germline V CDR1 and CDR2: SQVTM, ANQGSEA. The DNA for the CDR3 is TGCAGCGTTCTTAACTCCCCTAATGAGCAGTTCTTC. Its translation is CSVLNSPNEQFF.